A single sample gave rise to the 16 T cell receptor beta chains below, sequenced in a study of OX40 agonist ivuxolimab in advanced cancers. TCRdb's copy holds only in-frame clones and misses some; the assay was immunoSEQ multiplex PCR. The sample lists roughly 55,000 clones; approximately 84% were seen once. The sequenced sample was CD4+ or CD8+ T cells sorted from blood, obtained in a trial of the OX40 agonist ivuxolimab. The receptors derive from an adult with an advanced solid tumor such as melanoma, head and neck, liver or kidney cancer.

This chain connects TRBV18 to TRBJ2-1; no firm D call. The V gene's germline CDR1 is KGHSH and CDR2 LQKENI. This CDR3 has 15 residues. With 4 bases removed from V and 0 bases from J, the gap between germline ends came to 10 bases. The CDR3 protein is CASSQELDSYNEQFF. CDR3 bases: TGTGCCAGCTCACAAGAATTGGACTCCTACAATGAGCAGTTCTTC.

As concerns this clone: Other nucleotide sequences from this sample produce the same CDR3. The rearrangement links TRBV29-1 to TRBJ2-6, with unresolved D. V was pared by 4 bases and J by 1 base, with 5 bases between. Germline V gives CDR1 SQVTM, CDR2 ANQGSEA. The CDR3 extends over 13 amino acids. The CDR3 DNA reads TGCAGCGTTGCAAGATCTGGGGCCAACGTCCTGACTTTC. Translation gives CSVARSGANVLTF.

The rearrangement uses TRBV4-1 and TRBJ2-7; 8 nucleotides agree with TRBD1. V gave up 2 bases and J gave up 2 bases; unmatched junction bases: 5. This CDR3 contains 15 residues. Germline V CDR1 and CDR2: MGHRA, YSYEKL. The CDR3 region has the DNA TGCGCCAGCAGCCAAACTGCGACAGGGGCCTACGAGCAGTACTTC. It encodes CASSQTATGAYEQYF.

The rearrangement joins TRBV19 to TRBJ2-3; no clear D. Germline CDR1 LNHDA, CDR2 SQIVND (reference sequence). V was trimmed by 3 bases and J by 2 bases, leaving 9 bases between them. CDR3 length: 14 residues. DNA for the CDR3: TGTGCCAGTAGTATTGACCCTTTCACAGATACGCAGTATTTT. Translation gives CASSIDPFTDTQYF. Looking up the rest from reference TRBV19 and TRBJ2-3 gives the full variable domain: DGGITQSPKYLFRKEGQNVTLSCEQNLNHDAMYWYRQDPGQGLRLIYYSQIVNDFQKGDIAEGYSVSREKKESFPLTVTSAQKNPTAFYLCASSIDPFTDTQYFGPGTRLTVL.

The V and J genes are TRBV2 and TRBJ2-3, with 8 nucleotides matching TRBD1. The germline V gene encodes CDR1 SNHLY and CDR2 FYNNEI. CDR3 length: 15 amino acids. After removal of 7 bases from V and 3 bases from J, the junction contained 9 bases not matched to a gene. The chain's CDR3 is CASNEDRVRTDTQYF. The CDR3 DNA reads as TGTGCCAGCAATGAGGACAGGGTTAGGACAGATACGCAGTATTTT.

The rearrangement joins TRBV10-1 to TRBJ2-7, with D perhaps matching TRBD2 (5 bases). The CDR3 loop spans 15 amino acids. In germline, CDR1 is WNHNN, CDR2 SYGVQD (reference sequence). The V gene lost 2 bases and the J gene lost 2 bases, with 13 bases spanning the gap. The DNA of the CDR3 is TGCGCCAGCAGTGAGCGAGGGATACCCCCCTACGAGCAGTACTTC. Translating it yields CASSERGIPPYEQYF.

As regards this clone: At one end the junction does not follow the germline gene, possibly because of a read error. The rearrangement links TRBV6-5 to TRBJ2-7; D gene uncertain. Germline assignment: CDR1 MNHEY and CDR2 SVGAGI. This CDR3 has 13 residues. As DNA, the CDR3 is TGTGCCAGCAGTTCCGGGCCCCCAAGTGGGTCGGGCTTC. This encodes CASSSGPPSGSGF.

The CDR3 DNA is TGTGCCAGCAGTTTGCGGGGGGAGAGCAATGAGCAGTTCTTC. Its translation is CASSLRGESNEQFF. V gene TRBV28 combines with J gene TRBJ2-1, with 8 bases fitting TRBD2. This CDR3 comprises 14 residues. CDR1 is MDHEN and CDR2 is SYDVKM in the germline V gene. V lost 3 bases and J lost 6; bases outside the gene matches: 4.

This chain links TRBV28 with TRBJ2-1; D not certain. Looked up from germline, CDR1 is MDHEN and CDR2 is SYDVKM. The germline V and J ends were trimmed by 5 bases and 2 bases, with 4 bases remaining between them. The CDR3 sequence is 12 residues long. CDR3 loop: CASSPPYNEQFF. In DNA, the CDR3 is TGTGCCAGCAGTCCGCCCTACAATGAGCAGTTCTTC.

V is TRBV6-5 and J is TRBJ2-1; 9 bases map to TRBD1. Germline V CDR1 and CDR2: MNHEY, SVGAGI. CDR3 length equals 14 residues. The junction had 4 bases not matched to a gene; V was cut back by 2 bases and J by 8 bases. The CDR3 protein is CASSYGTGGDEQFF. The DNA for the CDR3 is TGTGCCAGCAGTTACGGTACAGGGGGCGATGAGCAGTTCTTC.

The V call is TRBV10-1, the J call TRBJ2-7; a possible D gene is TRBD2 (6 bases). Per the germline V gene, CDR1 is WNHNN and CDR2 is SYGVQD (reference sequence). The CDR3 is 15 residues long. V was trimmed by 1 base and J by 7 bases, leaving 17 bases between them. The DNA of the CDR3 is TGCGCCAGCAGTGAGTGGTCGGTGGCCGCGGGGGAGCAGTACTTC. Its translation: CASSEWSVAAGEQYF.

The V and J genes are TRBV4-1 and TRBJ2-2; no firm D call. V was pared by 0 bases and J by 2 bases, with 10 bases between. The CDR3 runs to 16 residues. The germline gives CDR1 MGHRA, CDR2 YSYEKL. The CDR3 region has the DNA TGCGCCAGCAGCCAAGATCAAAACAGTAACACCGGGGAGCTGTTTTTT. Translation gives CASSQDQNSNTGELFF.

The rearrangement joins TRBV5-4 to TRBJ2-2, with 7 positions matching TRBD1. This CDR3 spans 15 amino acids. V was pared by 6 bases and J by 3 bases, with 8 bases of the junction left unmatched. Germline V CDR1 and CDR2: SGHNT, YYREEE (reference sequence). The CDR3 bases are TGTGCCAGCATCCAGGGGCAGGGGGACACCGGGGAGCTGTTTTTT. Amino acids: CASIQGQGDTGELFF.

The CDR3 DNA sequence: TGTGCCAGTAGCACCAGGGTTTCCTACGAGCAGTACTTC. Protein sequence: CASSTRVSYEQYF. The rearrangement links TRBV19 to TRBJ2-7; D is perhaps TRBD1 (5 bases). The CDR3 has 13 residues. Between the trimmed V and J ends, which lost 6 bases and 1 base, there was a span of 10 bases. CDR1 is LNHDA, CDR2 SQIVND, per germline (reference sequence).

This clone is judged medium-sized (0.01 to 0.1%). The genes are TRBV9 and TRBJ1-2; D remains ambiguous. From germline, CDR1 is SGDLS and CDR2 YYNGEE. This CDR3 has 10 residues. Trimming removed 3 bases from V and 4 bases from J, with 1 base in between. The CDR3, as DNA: TGTGCCAGCAGCGGCTATGGCTACACCTTC. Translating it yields CASSGYGYTF. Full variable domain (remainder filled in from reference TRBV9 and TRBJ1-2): DSGVTQTPKHLITATGQRVTLRCSPRSGDLSVYWYQQSLDQGLQFLIQYYNGEERAKGNILERFSAQQFPDLHSELNLSSLELGDSALYFCASSGYGYTFGSGTRLTVV.

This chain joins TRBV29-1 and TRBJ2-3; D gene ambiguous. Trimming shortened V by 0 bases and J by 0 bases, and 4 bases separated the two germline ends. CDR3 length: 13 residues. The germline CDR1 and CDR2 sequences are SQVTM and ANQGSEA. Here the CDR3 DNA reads TGCAGCGTTGAAGACCTCAGCACAGATACGCAGTATTTT. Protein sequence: CSVEDLSTDTQYF.